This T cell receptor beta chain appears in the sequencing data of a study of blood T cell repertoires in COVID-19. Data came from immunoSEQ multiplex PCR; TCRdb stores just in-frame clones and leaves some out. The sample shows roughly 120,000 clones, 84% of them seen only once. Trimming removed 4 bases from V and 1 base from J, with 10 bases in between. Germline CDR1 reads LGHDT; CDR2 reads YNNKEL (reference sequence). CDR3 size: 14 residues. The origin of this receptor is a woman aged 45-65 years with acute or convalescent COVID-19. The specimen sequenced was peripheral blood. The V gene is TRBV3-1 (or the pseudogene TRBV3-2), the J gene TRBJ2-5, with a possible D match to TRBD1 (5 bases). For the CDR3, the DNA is TGTGCCAGCAGCCGTCAGGGCCTCCAAGAGACCCAGTACTTC. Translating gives CASSRQGLQETQYF.